This T cell receptor beta chain comes out of a study of cytomegalovirus exposure and HLA in healthy donors. Study conclusions and caveats: Some 16,000 TCR beta sequences were associated with HLA alleles at 0.05 false discovery rate in a later analysis.

Each donor's status was that of a healthy bone marrow donor. Notes on this clone: The antigen remains unidentified.

PCR used 60 Vbeta primers and 13 Jbeta primers. Repertoires were generated with immunoSEQ multiplex PCR, while TCRdb's copy carries only in-frame clones and drops some. The table lists about 190,000 clones, about 83% of them singletons. The V gene end was trimmed by 7 bases and the J gene end by 2 bases; junction bases not matched to a gene: 8. CDR3 size: 14 residues. Per germline, CDR1 MNHEY and CDR2 SVGAGI. The chain carries TRBV6-5 and TRBJ2-7; TRBD1 agrees at 7 bases. Sequences were obtained from PBMCs. The clonotype comes from a man in his forties in good health and CMV-seropositive. CDR3 in amino acids: CASTSPGQTYEQYF. CDR3 DNA: TGTGCCAGCACCTCACCGGGACAGACCTACGAGCAGTACTTC.